This paragraph covers one TCR beta chain sequence. This clonotype was observed a handful of times. Its antigen target is currently unknown. The input lacks base qualities; no much larger clone sits a single base away. This record belongs to a study of T-cell memory formation after mild COVID-19 (dated by TCRdb to about 2021). Regarding the complete study: TCR sequence clusters from the two donors were largely donor specific. In a couple of donors, T-cell clones that expanded and contracted after mild COVID-19 were followed by sequencing TCRalpha and TCRbeta repertoires longitudinally. Two young, previously healthy adult volunteers, one female and one male, were included in the cohort.

The listed sequencing device is Illumina NovaSeq 6000. Using 5'RACE with constant-segment primers, TCRalpha and TCRbeta cDNA libraries were constructed, with sample barcodes and unique molecular identifiers added in the process. RNA was extracted from every sample with Trizol reagent. Amplification of the libraries took two PCR steps, and the second step added a second sample barcode plus Illumina TruSeq adapters. Sequencing of libraries was performed on an Illumina NovaSeq with 2 x 150 bp paired-end reads. In the paper's pipeline: Demultiplexing of reads and collapsing into UMI-guided consensus sequences were performed with migec v1.2.7. With mixcr v2.1.11, UMI consensuses were aligned to TRA and TRB V and J templates and assembled into clonotypes. Clonotypes were classified as expanded or contracted when called significant by both edgeR and NoisET, with noise models trained on biological replicates. For edgeR calls, a false discovery rate-adjusted p below 0.01 and a log2 fold-change threshold of 1 were applied. As an exploratory analysis of dynamics, max-normalized trajectories of the 1000 most abundant clonotypes were examined by PCA with hierarchical clustering. Separately sequenced CD4+ and CD8+ repertoires were used to assign a CD4 or CD8 phenotype to each responding clone. The public reads were reprocessed in TCRdb via fastp at Q25 and MiXCR, keeping in-frame beta chains. Records with the same CDR3 protein are collapsed into one entry carrying the most frequent genes and DNA. The V and J calls shown here were made by TCRdb, not taken from the authors' results. Present in this sample are 280,000 or so distinct CDR3 sequences, around 8% of which were seen just once. The top ten clones comprise about 22% of the sample.

What the research found in general, with its limitations: Balanced CD4/CD8 phenotypes were observed for clones contracting from day 15 to 85, whereas a bias towards CD4+ was observed for a second wave of clones expanding from day 15 to 37. The detection of some responding clones in pre-infection memory suggests that pre-existing cross-reactive memory T cells joined the SARS-CoV-2 response. The study covered only two mild cases, and larger cohorts including severe cases with pre-infection samples were considered necessary. Whether the second-wave clones peaking on day 37 were SARS-CoV-2 specific was not confirmed. Contracting CD4+ clones were located mainly in the CM and EM memory subsets, whereas CD8+ clones were found to be enriched in EMRA.

Ficoll-Paque density gradient centrifugation was used to isolate PBMCs. Relative to germline, V is 5 bases shorter and J is 4 bases shorter, with 14 bases between their ends. From the germline V gene (reference sequence), CDR1 is SEHNR and CDR2 is FQNEAQ. There are 14 amino acids in the CDR3, from cysteine to phenylalanine inclusive. The read is trimmed to its CDR3 DNA, 42 bases read in frame from base 1. The rearrangement combines TRBV7-9 with TRBJ1-1, with the D gene uncertain. Sequencing input: PBMCs or a T cell subset sorted from them (not recorded which). The clonotype originates from a man aged 18 to 30 who had mild COVID-19 (a few samples of this study predate the infection). The sample titles of this study are shuffled in the database, so cell type and time point are left out; the donor was told from shared clones. The DNA sequence reads TGTGCCAGCAGCACCAGTCTTTTTTCCACTGAAGCTTTCTTT. Translated, this gives CASSTSLFSTEAFF.